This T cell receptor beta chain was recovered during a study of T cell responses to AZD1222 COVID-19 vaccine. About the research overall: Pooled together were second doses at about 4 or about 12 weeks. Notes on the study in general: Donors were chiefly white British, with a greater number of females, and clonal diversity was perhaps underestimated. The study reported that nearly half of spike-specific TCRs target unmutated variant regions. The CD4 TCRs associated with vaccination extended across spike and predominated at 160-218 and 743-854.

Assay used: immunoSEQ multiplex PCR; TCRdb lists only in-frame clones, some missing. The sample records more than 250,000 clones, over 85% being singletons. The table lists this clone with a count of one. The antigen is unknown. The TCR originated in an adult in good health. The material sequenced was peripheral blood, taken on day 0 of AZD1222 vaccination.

The CDR3 nucleotides read TGTGCCAGCAGTGGACAGGTACCCTATGGCTACACCTTC. It yields the protein CASSGQVPYGYTF. The chain links TRBV28 to TRBJ1-2; 7 positions agree with TRBD1. J lost 4 bases, V lost 5 bases, and 4 bases had no gene match. The CDR3 contains 13 residues. Germline CDR1 and CDR2: MDHEN and SYDVKM.